Following are 24 T cell receptor beta chains from one sample sequenced in a study of metastatic and nonmetastatic thyroid tumors (dated by TCRdb to between 2020 and 2021). No patient had received any treatment before thyroid surgery. Libraries were prepared through PCR. Sequencing was performed on an Illumina HiSeq 4000. The raw public data were reprocessed by TCRdb itself: fastp quality trimming at Q25, MiXCR clonotype calling, in-frame beta chains only. Counted in this sample were about 30,000 clones; around a quarter of them appeared once. The ten largest make up 2.4% of the sample. Sequencing was carried out using blood. The source is a female donor with papillary thyroid cancer or a benign thyroid nodule (not recorded which). Some clones in this sample may be carry-over from other donors' samples.

Worth noting for this clone: At one end, the junction sequence differs from germline, possibly due to a read error. The V gene is TRBV7-7, the J gene TRBJ2-7; D call uncertain. Germline loops: CDR1 SSHAT, CDR2 FNYEAQ (reference sequence). The CDR3 is 18 amino acids. The CDR3 DNA sequence: TGTGCTAGCAGCTTAGACCTCTGTTCGTGGGTTTACTCCTACGAGCAGTACTTC. Protein sequence: CASSLDLCSWVYSYEQYF.

This clone was counted at least ten times. DNA for the CDR3: TGTGCCAGCAGTCCCCGGGAGGGGGTATGGAGCACCGGGGAGCTGTTTTTT. This gives the protein CASSPREGVWSTGELFF. The J gene is TRBJ2-2, the V gene TRBV6-1; TRBD2 matches 8 bases. The length of the CDR3 is 17 residues. The ends lost 5 bases at V and 4 bases at J; junction bases unmatched: 12. Germline V CDR1 and CDR2: MNHNS, SASEGT.

About this clone: The junction shows a germline mismatch at one end, possibly a read error. The CDR3 DNA reads TGTGCCAGTAGTATTGGACTGCTGGATACCCATCATTTT. Translation gives CASSIGLLDTHHF. The chain has TRBV19 and TRBJ1-5, with D hard to call. The CDR3 runs 13 residues. Germline V gene sequence: CDR1 LNHDA, CDR2 SQIVND (reference sequence).

This chain uses TRBV19 with TRBJ1-2; D may be TRBD1 (5 bases). Looked up from germline, CDR1 is LNHDA and CDR2 is SQIVND (reference sequence). Trimming stripped 3 bases from V and 6 bases from J, with 17 bases between. The CDR3 is 15 residues long. The CDR3: CASSIRSDTVNGYTF. CDR3 sequence (DNA): TGTGCCAGTAGTATCCGTTCGGACACCGTCAATGGCTACACCTTC. Combining the CDR3 with reference TRBV19 and TRBJ1-2 gives the whole variable domain DGGITQSPKYLFRKEGQNVTLSCEQNLNHDAMYWYRQDPGQGLRLIYYSQIVNDFQKGDIAEGYSVSREKKESFPLTVTSAQKNPTAFYLCASSIRSDTVNGYTFGSGTRLTVV.

The chain is built from TRBV20-1 and TRBJ2-2, with D uncertain. Germline V gene lookup returns CDR1 DFQATT and CDR2 SNEGSKA (reference sequence). Between the trimmed V and J ends, which lost 4 bases and 6 bases, there was a span of 6 bases. This CDR3 comprises 11 residues. The CDR3 region is CSAIAAGELFF. Written as DNA, the CDR3 is TGCAGTGCTATAGCCGCCGGGGAGCTGTTTTTT.

A word on this clone: The junction departs from the called germline gene at one end, perhaps through a read error. V and J are TRBV5-1 and TRBJ2-7, with 7 bases identical to TRBD2. The CDR3 contains 15 residues. Germline loops: CDR1 SGHRS, CDR2 YFSETQ. CDR3 residues: CASTLGASGMDEQYF. Written as DNA, the CDR3 is TGCGCCAGCACCTTGGGTGCTAGCGGTATGGACGAGCAGTACTTC. The full variable domain, rest sourced from reference TRBV5-1 and TRBJ2-7, is KAGVTQTPRYLIKTRGQQVTLSCSPISGHRSVSWYQQTPGQGLQFLFEYFSETQRNKGNFPGRFSGRQFSNSRSEMNVSTLELGDSALYLCASTLGASGMDEQYFGPGTRLTVT.

The chain couples TRBV20-1 to TRBJ2-3, with 9 positions matching TRBD1. Germline values: CDR1 DFQATT, CDR2 SNEGSKA (reference sequence). The ends lost 6 bases at V and 5 bases at J; junction bases unmatched: 9. The CDR3 is 14 amino acids. CDR3: CSAPRDRVGDTQYF. The CDR3 DNA is TGCAGTGCGCCCCGGGACAGGGTAGGAGATACGCAGTATTTT.

This clone has ten or more counts. The chain employs TRBV19 and TRBJ2-7; 10 bases match TRBD2. V dropped 0 bases and J dropped 2; count of bases not matched to a gene: 4. CDR3 size: 16 residues. Germline-derived CDR1 and CDR2 are LNHDA and SQIVND (reference sequence). Here the CDR3 DNA reads TGTGCCAGTAGTATAGATAGACTAGCGGGCCCCTACGAGCAGTACTTC. This translates into CASSIDRLAGPYEQYF.

This clone was detected only a few times. A much larger clone lies a single base off, so this may be a read error. This sample also contains other DNA sequences that code for the same CDR3. This rearrangement joins TRBV7-6 to TRBJ2-1; D is tentatively TRBD1 or TRBD2 (6 bases each). The germline CDR1 and CDR2 sequences are SGHVS and FNYEAQ. Trimming took 1 base from V and 12 from J, leaving 16 bases between them. This CDR3 spans 14 amino acids. This CDR3 reads CASSLGGGTPGQFF. In DNA, the CDR3 is TGTGCCAGCAGCTTAGGAGGGGGGACCCCTGGGCAGTTCTTC.

This clone rates as medium-sized (0.01 to 0.1%). J is TRBJ1-2 and V is TRBV30; 8 nucleotides agree with TRBD1. From germline, CDR1 is GTSNPN and CDR2 SVGIG (reference sequence). The CDR3 runs to 14 residues. V trimming: 1 base; J trimming: 4 bases; junction bases outside the gene matches: 5. CDR3 nucleotides: TGTGCCTGGAGTGAGGGACAGGTCTTCTATGGCTACACCTTC. It specifies CAWSEGQVFYGYTF.

This clone has only one observation. A read error may produce the germline difference seen at one junction end. The rearrangement links TRBV6-1 to TRBJ2-7; D is perhaps TRBD1 (5 bases). The CDR3 length is 15 residues. Germline V gene sequence: CDR1 MNHNS, CDR2 SASEGT. The CDR3 DNA sequence: TGTGGCAGCAGGGAAGGTCTCTGGAGTTATTACCAGCAGTACTTC. Its translation: CGSREGLWSYYQQYF.

The sample holds many counts of this clone. J is TRBJ2-2 and V is TRBV12-3 or TRBV12-4; no clear D gene. Trimming took off 2 bases at V and 4 bases at J, with 5 bases between the two ends. CDR3 size: 13 residues. The CDR3 protein is CASSLMATGELFF. The CDR3 coding sequence is TGTGCCAGCAGTTTAATGGCCACCGGGGAGCTGTTTTTT.

The gene calls are TRBV6-5 and TRBJ2-7, with 7 bases identical to TRBD1. The CDR3 totals 18 residues. Germline-derived CDR1 and CDR2 are MNHEY and SVGAGI. After removal of 6 bases from V and 0 bases from J, the junction contained 17 bases not matched to a gene. CDR3 protein: CASSQRHPGTASSYEQYF. DNA of the CDR3: TGTGCCAGCAGCCAACGACACCCAGGGACAGCAAGCTCCTACGAGCAGTACTTC.

The table lists this clone with many counts. The chain uses TRBV18 and TRBJ2-1, with 9 positions matching TRBD1. After removal of 3 bases from V and 7 bases from J, the junction contained 7 bases not matched to a gene. The CDR3 runs 15 residues. Germline V gene data show CDR1 as KGHSH and CDR2 as LQKENI. In nucleotides, the CDR3 is TGTGCCAGCTCACCCCGGGACAGGGAGGGGAATGAGCAGTTCTTC. Amino acids: CASSPRDREGNEQFF.

This clone was counted between two and nine times. The rearrangement uses TRBV6-1 and TRBJ2-2; unclear D gene. CDR1 is MNHNS, CDR2 SASEGT, per germline. CDR3 length: 16 amino acids. The germline V and J ends were trimmed by 2 bases and 10 bases, with 20 bases remaining between them. The CDR3 nucleotides read TGTGCCAGCAGTGAAAGTTTAGCAGGAGCCTCCGTGGAGCTGTTTTTT. It translates to CASSESLAGASVELFF.

This clone showed up many times. V is TRBV16 and J is TRBJ2-1, with 10 bases fitting TRBD2. There are 14 residues in the CDR3. Germline values: CDR1 KGHSY, CDR2 FQNENV. The V gene end was trimmed by 2 bases and the J gene end by 5 bases; junction bases not matched to a gene: 0. DNA of the CDR3: TGTGCCAGCAGCCAACTAGCGGGAGACAATGAGCAGTTCTTC. As protein: CASSQLAGDNEQFF. The full variable domain, in which reference TRBV16 and TRBJ2-1 provide the parts outside the CDR3, is GEEVAQTPKHLVRGEGQKAKLYCAPIKGHSYVFWYQQVLKNEFKFLISFQNENVFDETGMPKERFSAKCLPNSPCSLEIQATKLEDSAVYFCASSQLAGDNEQFFGPGTRLTVL.

This clone was recorded at least ten times. This may arise from a read error, as a much more abundant clone is one base away. The chain couples TRBV20-1 to TRBJ2-1; tentatively, D is TRBD2 (5 bases). CDR3 length: 14 residues. In germline, CDR1 is DFQATT, CDR2 SNEGSKA (reference sequence). V lost 6 bases and J 9 bases, leaving 21 bases between the germline ends. The CDR3 loop is CSATPGFSSLEQFF. The CDR3 DNA reads as TGCAGTGCCACCCCGGGATTTTCTAGTCTTGAGCAGTTCTTC.

This clone was recorded many times. This chain joins TRBV20-1 and TRBJ1-5; 7 positions agree with TRBD1. Germline V gene lookup returns CDR1 DFQATT and CDR2 SNEGSKA (reference sequence). J was trimmed by 1 base and V by 5 bases; bases with no gene match: 8. CDR3 length: 15 amino acids. The CDR3, as DNA: TGCAGTGCTCCCCGGGAGGGGGCGAGCAATCAGCCCCAGCATTTT. Translating gives CSAPREGASNQPQHF.

This clone was observed a handful of times. It is likely a read error, because the conserved phenylalanine at the end of the CDR3 is missing. V usage is TRBV27 and J usage is TRBJ2-7, with TRBD1 matching over 7 bases. Per the germline V gene, CDR1 is MNHEY and CDR2 is SMNVEV (reference sequence). This CDR3 is 14 amino acids long. V shed 6 bases and J 4 bases; nucleotides not matched to a gene: 9. The CDR3 DNA sequence: TGTGCCAGCAGCCTCCGGGACAGAGAGTACGAGCAGTACTCC. Its translation is CASSLRDREYEQYS.

The table lists this clone with many counts. V usage is TRBV5-8 and J usage is TRBJ1-4; D uncertain. Trimming took off 4 bases at V and 8 bases at J, with 15 bases between the two ends. The germline V gene has CDR1 SGHTS and CDR2 YDEGEE. The CDR3 consists of 14 residues. The CDR3 loop is CASSPFSSREKLFF. Written as DNA, the CDR3 is TGTGCCAGCAGCCCCTTCAGTTCCAGGGAAAAACTGTTTTTT.

This clone came up many times. This chain connects TRBV2 to TRBJ2-7; D may match TRBD1 or TRBD2 (5 bases each). The CDR3 loop spans 17 amino acids. Germline V gene data show CDR1 as SNHLY and CDR2 as FYNNEI. The V gene lost 6 bases and the J gene lost 1 base, with 22 bases spanning the gap. In nucleotides, the CDR3 is TGTGCCAGCAGCGGGGACGATTCGGGGAGATTATCCTACGAGCAGTACTTC. Translating gives CASSGDDSGRLSYEQYF. Drawing the rest from reference TRBV2 and TRBJ2-7, the complete variable domain is EPEVTQTPSHQVTQMGQEVILRCVPISNHLYFYWYRQILGQKVEFLVSFYNNEISEKSEIFDDQFSVERPDGSNFTLKIRSTKLEDSAMYFCASSGDDSGRLSYEQYFGPGTRLTVT.

Comments on this clone: The junction and the germline gene differ at one end; a read error may be behind it. The rearrangement joins TRBV7-9 to TRBJ2-3; D might be TRBD1 or TRBD2, each matching 5 bases. This CDR3 comprises 14 residues. Per germline, CDR1 SEHNR and CDR2 FQNEAQ (reference sequence). The CDR3 spells CASSLEGISGTPYF. In nucleotides, the CDR3 is TGTGCCAGCAGCTTAGAAGGGATATCTGGGACGCCGTATTTT. Combining the CDR3 with reference TRBV7-9 and TRBJ2-3 gives the whole variable domain DTGVSQNPRHKITKRGQNVTFRCDPISEHNRLYWYRQTLGQGPEFLTYFQNEAQLEKSRLLSDRFSAERPKGSFSTLEIQRTEQGDSAMYLCASSLEGISGTPYFGPGTRLTVL.

This clone has a count of ten or more. This chain links TRBV6-2 or TRBV6-3 with TRBJ2-5; D unclear. With 6 bases removed from V and 4 bases from J, the gap between germline ends came to 6 bases. Germline CDR1 and CDR2: MNHEY and SVGEGT. The CDR3 runs 11 residues. DNA for the CDR3: TGTGCCAGCAGACGCTCAGAGACCCAGTACTTC. Translated: CASRRSETQYF.

This clone qualifies as medium-sized (0.01 to 0.1%). The V call is TRBV6-4, the J call TRBJ2-5; D not certain. V was pared by 3 bases and J by 4 bases, with 0 bases between. CDR1 MRHNA and CDR2 SNTAGT come from the germline V gene. The CDR3 consists of 10 residues. The CDR3 DNA sequence: TGTGCCAGCAGTGAAGAGACCCAGTACTTC. Residues: CASSEETQYF.